A single sample is the source of the 21 T cell receptor beta chains below, sequenced in a study of cytomegalovirus exposure and HLA in healthy donors. With 60 Vbeta and 13 Jbeta primers, the PCR was carried out. TCRdb's copy holds only in-frame clones and misses some; the assay was immunoSEQ multiplex PCR. This sample's table reports 150,000 or so clones. Source material: PBMCs. These TCRs come from a woman between 45 and 60 years old in good health and CMV-seronegative.

The chain couples TRBV18 to TRBJ1-1; TRBD1 agrees at 10 bases. The germline gives CDR1 KGHSH, CDR2 LQKENI. V shed 3 bases, J shed 0 bases, and the junction held 10 bases outside the gene matches. The CDR3 loop spans 18 amino acids. The CDR3 sequence is CASSPRDRGRWMNTEAFF. The CDR3 nucleotides read TGTGCCAGCTCACCGAGAGACAGGGGGCGTTGGATGAACACTGAAGCTTTCTTT.

The gene calls are TRBV15 and TRBJ2-3; 14 bases map to TRBD2. Trimming removed 3 bases from V and 6 bases from J; junction bases left unmatched: 11. Germline loops: CDR1 LNHNV, CDR2 YYDKDF (reference sequence). The CDR3 has 18 residues. The CDR3, as DNA: TGTGCCACCAGCAGGGGCCAGGGACTAGCGGGGGACCGGGATACGCAGTATTTT. This codes for CATSRGQGLAGDRDTQYF.

This sequence joins TRBV7-9 and TRBJ2-1; TRBD1 aligns across 7 bases. Per germline, CDR1 SEHNR and CDR2 FQNEAQ (reference sequence). The CDR3 is 16 residues long. Germline trimming cut 0 bases from V and 3 bases from J; bases unmatched to any gene: 5. The CDR3 bases are TGTGCCAGCAGCTTAGCTACAGGGGCAGGCTACAATGAGCAGTTCTTC. It translates to CASSLATGAGYNEQFF. The variable domain in full, completed from reference TRBV7-9 and TRBJ2-1, reads DTGVSQNPRHKITKRGQNVTFRCDPISEHNRLYWYRQTLGQGPEFLTYFQNEAQLEKSRLLSDRFSAERPKGSFSTLEIQRTEQGDSAMYLCASSLATGAGYNEQFFGPGTRLTVL.

The J gene is TRBJ2-1, the V gene TRBV7-3; tentatively, D is TRBD2 (6 bases). V was trimmed by 0 bases and J by 3 bases, leaving 9 bases between them. The V gene's germline CDR1 is SGHTA and CDR2 FQGTGA. The CDR3 runs to 15 residues. The CDR3 coding sequence is TGTGCCAGCAGCTTAACTAGCGGAGGCTACAATGAGCAGTTCTTC. Its protein is CASSLTSGGYNEQFF.

This sequence joins TRBV4-2 and TRBJ2-1, with 7 bases matching TRBD2. V lost 4 bases, J lost 2 bases, and 11 bases stayed unmatched. The germline V gene has CDR1 LGHNA and CDR2 YNFKEQ. The CDR3 covers 17 residues. The CDR3, as DNA: TGTGCCAGCAGCCTACGGGCCAGCGGGGAAACCTACAATGAGCAGTTCTTC. Its protein product is CASSLRASGETYNEQFF.

This chain uses TRBV2 with TRBJ1-5; 8 bases align to TRBD1. Looked up from germline, CDR1 is SNHLY and CDR2 is FYNNEI. This CDR3 is 14 amino acids long. V lost 6 bases to trimming and J lost 4 bases; unmatched junction nucleotides: 5. For the CDR3, the DNA is TGTGCCAGCAGGTACAGGGGGGGGAATCAGCCCCAGCATTTT. It is translated as CASRYRGGNQPQHF.

CDR3 sequence: CASSQDWRRTQYF. The CDR3 nucleotides read TGCGCCAGCAGCCAAGATTGGAGACGGACGCAGTATTTT. The rearrangement joins TRBV4-1 to TRBJ2-3; D call uncertain. This CDR3 is built from 13 residues. Germline CDR1 and CDR2: MGHRA and YSYEKL. V lost 0 bases, J lost 9 bases, and 10 bases lay in between.

V usage is TRBV28 and J usage is TRBJ1-6; 7 nucleotides line up with TRBD1. The CDR3 loop spans 13 amino acids. Trimming took 4 bases from V and 10 from J; bases not matched to a gene: 4. In germline, CDR1 is MDHEN, CDR2 SYDVKM. CDR3 protein: CASSSTGDSPLHF. Here the CDR3 DNA reads TGTGCCAGCAGTTCTACAGGGGACTCACCCCTCCACTTT.

This sequence joins TRBV19 and TRBJ1-3, with a tentative D call TRBD1 (5 bases). Trimming pared 5 bases from V and 4 bases from J, leaving 18 bases between. This CDR3 has 16 residues. Germline CDR1 is LNHDA and CDR2 is SQIVND (reference sequence). The DNA for the CDR3 is TGTGCCAGTAGTGCCCGGGGGGACTTCCAAGGAAACACCATATATTTT. This codes for CASSARGDFQGNTIYF.

V usage is TRBV6-1 and J usage is TRBJ2-5; 8 bases line up with TRBD1. This CDR3 is built from 15 residues. Germline-derived CDR1 and CDR2 are MNHNS and SASEGT. Trimming cost V 2 bases and J 5 bases; bases outside gene matches: 7. In DNA form, the CDR3 reads TGTGCCAGCAGTGAAAGCAGGGGGCTTGGGGAGACCCAGTACTTC. Residues: CASSESRGLGETQYF.

The chain combines TRBV21-1 with TRBJ2-1; TRBD2, the D gene given by the table, was not confirmed from the DNA. TRBV21-1 is recorded as a pseudogene. This CDR3 has 14 amino acids. CDR3 coding DNA: TGTGCCAGCAGCAACGCCGCTACGGGGTTTGAGCAGTTCTTC. It is translated as CASSNAATGFEQFF.

This chain joins TRBV5-4 and TRBJ2-7; possibly TRBD2 for D (6 bases). The CDR3 has 14 amino acids. Looked up from germline, CDR1 is SGHNT and CDR2 is YYREEE (reference sequence). Trimming stripped 3 bases from V and 5 bases from J, with 15 bases between. CDR3 in amino acids: CASSSKLAENEQYF. In nucleotides, the CDR3 is TGTGCCAGCAGCTCAAAACTAGCCGAAAACGAGCAGTACTTC.

This sequence joins TRBV19 and TRBJ2-2, with a weak D call TRBD1 (6 bases). V lost 5 bases to trimming and J lost 3 bases, with 10 bases between them. The germline V gene has CDR1 LNHDA and CDR2 SQIVND (reference sequence). This CDR3 is built from 14 residues. The CDR3 region is CASSLRQDTGELFF. In DNA, the CDR3 is TGTGCCAGTAGTCTAAGACAGGACACCGGGGAGCTGTTTTTT.

The chain joins TRBV30 to TRBJ2-3; possibly TRBD1 for D (5 bases). The CDR3 has 16 residues. Trimming pared 0 bases from V and 2 bases from J, leaving 15 bases between. Germline assignment: CDR1 GTSNPN and CDR2 SVGIG (reference sequence). CDR3 protein: CAWSVGPTATTDTQYF. The CDR3 DNA is TGTGCCTGGAGTGTAGGCCCGACAGCAACCACAGATACGCAGTATTTT.

The chain uses TRBV7-3 and TRBJ2-3; 10 nucleotides match TRBD2. Germline CDR1 SGHTA, CDR2 FQGTGA. The CDR3 has 16 residues. The ends lost 1 base at V and 4 bases at J; junction bases unmatched: 5. The CDR3 DNA is TGTGCCAGCAGCTTAAAGGGGGGACTAGCGTCAGATACGCAGTATTTT. As protein: CASSLKGGLASDTQYF.

The chain has TRBV19 and TRBJ1-4; 7 bases align to TRBD1. V lost 7 bases to trimming and J lost 0 bases; unmatched junction nucleotides: 11. The germline V gene has CDR1 LNHDA and CDR2 SQIVND (reference sequence). The CDR3 is 17 residues long. Here the CDR3 reads CASKKRGQPPTNEKLFF. The CDR3 DNA reads as TGTGCCAGTAAAAAGAGGGGACAGCCGCCAACTAATGAAAAACTGTTTTTT.

CDR3: CASSPLGLAEGTDTQYF. For the CDR3, the DNA is TGTGCCAGCTCACCACTTGGACTAGCGGAAGGCACAGATACGCAGTATTTT. The chain couples TRBV18 to TRBJ2-3, with TRBD2 matching 10 bases. CDR1 is KGHSH and CDR2 is LQKENI in the germline V gene. With 1 base clipped from V and 1 base from J, the junction kept 5 bases outside the gene matches. The CDR3 runs 17 residues.

V is TRBV5-1 and J is TRBJ2-3; 9 bases align to TRBD2. The ends lost 0 bases at V and 0 bases at J; junction bases unmatched: 5. CDR3 length: 17 residues. CDR1 is SGHRS and CDR2 is YFSETQ in the germline V gene. CDR3 sequence reads: CASSLAVAGDSTDTQYF. The CDR3 nucleotides read TGCGCCAGCAGCTTGGCAGTAGCGGGGGATAGCACAGATACGCAGTATTTT. The whole variable domain, remainder taken from reference TRBV5-1 and TRBJ2-3, is KAGVTQTPRYLIKTRGQQVTLSCSPISGHRSVSWYQQTPGQGLQFLFEYFSETQRNKGNFPGRFSGRQFSNSRSEMNVSTLELGDSALYLCASSLAVAGDSTDTQYFGPGTRLTVL.

CDR3 bases: TGCGCCAGCAGCCAAGATCGCGGGGGAGGTGAGACCCAGTACTTC. It translates to CASSQDRGGGETQYF. This sequence joins TRBV4-1 and TRBJ2-5, with 7 bases identical to TRBD2. This CDR3 is 15 amino acids long. CDR1 is MGHRA, CDR2 YSYEKL, per germline. V lost 0 bases, J lost 5 bases, and 6 bases stayed unmatched.

This rearrangement joins TRBV7-9 to TRBJ2-2; no clear D gene. CDR1 and CDR2 from the germline V gene are SEHNR and FQNEAQ (reference sequence). V gave up 5 bases and J gave up 0 bases, with 16 bases separating them. The CDR3 is 17 residues long. DNA for the CDR3: TGTGCCAGCAGCCCCACATGGGCTGGATCGAACACCGGGGAGCTGTTTTTT. Its translation: CASSPTWAGSNTGELFF.

The rearrangement joins TRBV6-1 to TRBJ1-4; 7 nucleotides align to TRBD1. The germline gives CDR1 MNHNS, CDR2 SASEGT. This CDR3 is 15 amino acids long. Unmatched junction bases numbered 9, after V lost 3 bases and J lost 8 bases. Written as DNA, the CDR3 is TGTGCCAGCAGTGAGGTAGGGGGCGAAGGAGAAAAACTGTTTTTT. Protein sequence: CASSEVGGEGEKLFF.